The 22 T cell receptor beta chains in this list originate from one sample, sequenced in a study of blood T cells in healthy people across ages. Using a J-beta primer mix together with a sample-barcoded 5' primer, a second PCR was run for roughly 6 to 12 cycles. TCRdb re-called the 5' RACE reads through MiXCR, storing one row per CDR3 protein. The data contain roughly 730,000 distinct CDR3 sequences, 56% of them singletons. Sequencing used blood. These receptors were taken from a man in his forties in good health.

The CDR3 DNA sequence: TGTGCCAGCAGCCTAGGGCAGTCGGGGGGCCGATACAATGAGCAGTTCTTC. Amino acid sequence: CASSLGQSGGRYNEQFF. The gene calls are TRBV11-1 and TRBJ2-1; D is perhaps TRBD2 (7 bases). V lost 5 bases to trimming and J lost 4 bases, with 21 bases between them. Germline V gene data show CDR1 as SGHAT and CDR2 as FQDESV (reference sequence). The CDR3 is made up of 17 amino acids.

This clonotype was seen a single time. This chain joins TRBV20-1 and TRBJ2-1; TRBD2 might be the D (6 bases). Germline CDR1 is DFQATT and CDR2 is SNEGSKA (reference sequence). V dropped 6 bases and J dropped 2 bases, with 11 bases sitting between them. The CDR3 contains 13 residues. In nucleotides, the CDR3 is TGCAGTGCACCGACGGGGGCCTACAATGAGCAGTTCTTC. Translated: CSAPTGAYNEQFF.

J is TRBJ2-5 and V is TRBV12-3 or TRBV12-4, with 8 bases lining up with TRBD1. V dropped 5 bases and J dropped 1; count of bases not matched to a gene: 9. This CDR3 has 16 amino acids. The CDR3 nucleotides are TGTGCCAGCAGTGTTGGACAGGGTGGTAGCCAAGAGACCCAGTACTTC. It yields the protein CASSVGQGGSQETQYF.

There are a few counts of this clonotype. The V and J genes are TRBV7-9 and TRBJ2-7; TRBD2 is a possible D gene (6 bases). The CDR3 is 13 residues long. The V end was cut by 7 bases, the J end by 5 bases, with 15 bases between. In germline, CDR1 is SEHNR, CDR2 FQNEAQ (reference sequence). The DNA of the CDR3 is TGTGCCAGCACCCAGTCTAGGAGGGACGAGCAGTACTTC. It translates to CASTQSRRDEQYF.

The gene calls are TRBV4-1 and TRBJ1-2; D unresolved. The CDR3 runs 14 residues. CDR1 is MGHRA and CDR2 is YSYEKL in the germline V gene. V lost 1 base to trimming and J lost 2 bases, with 8 bases between them. CDR3 bases: TGCGCCAGCAGCCAAGCTGCGCTAAACTATGGCTACACCTTC. It codes for CASSQAALNYGYTF.

This sequence joins TRBV7-2 and TRBJ2-7; a weak D match, TRBD2 (5 bases). V was shortened by 5 bases and J by 6 bases, with 14 bases between the two germline ends. The CDR3 runs to 13 residues. Per germline, CDR1 SGHTA and CDR2 FQGNSA. CDR3 sequence (DNA): TGTGCCAGCAGCCCTGGGCCAAGCGGCGAGCAGTACTTC. Protein sequence: CASSPGPSGEQYF.

The rearrangement joins TRBV20-1 to TRBJ2-1, with 7 bases fitting TRBD1. J gave up 7 bases and V 5 bases, and 11 bases lay outside the gene matches. There are 14 residues in the CDR3. CDR1 and CDR2 from the germline V gene are DFQATT and SNEGSKA (reference sequence). The CDR3 reads CSAEGSGGRNEQFF. The CDR3 nucleotides read TGCAGTGCTGAGGGTTCAGGGGGTCGGAATGAGCAGTTCTTC.

The chain employs TRBV29-1 and TRBJ1-2, with a possible D match to TRBD1 (5 bases). V was shortened by 3 bases and J by 4 bases, with 9 bases between the two germline ends. The CDR3 has 12 residues. Germline CDR1 and CDR2: SQVTM and ANQGSEA. As DNA, the CDR3 is TGCAGCGTTGAGGGGCAGATCTATGGCTACACCTTC. It yields the protein CSVEGQIYGYTF.

V gene TRBV7-2 combines with J gene TRBJ2-1, with D possibly TRBD1 on 5 matching bases. Germline V gives CDR1 SGHTA, CDR2 FQGNSA. Between the trimmed V and J ends, which lost 1 base and 1 base, there was a span of 8 bases. This CDR3 is 15 amino acids long. The CDR3 DNA is TGTGCCAGCAGCTTAGGGGGCCTATCCTACAATGAGCAGTTCTTC. As protein: CASSLGGLSYNEQFF.

The chain carries TRBV7-2 and TRBJ1-2; 9 nucleotides align to TRBD1. This CDR3 has 16 residues. CDR1 is SGHTA, CDR2 FQGNSA, per germline. With 2 bases clipped from V and 4 bases from J, the junction kept 8 bases outside the gene matches. In DNA, the CDR3 is TGTGCCAGCAGCTTAACAGGGGGCGCCCCCTTCTATGGCTACACCTTC. This gives the protein CASSLTGGAPFYGYTF.

This clonotype has a single count. The gene calls are TRBV6-5 and TRBJ1-2; no clear D gene. V shed 0 bases and J shed 7 bases, with 9 bases lying between them. The CDR3 is 13 amino acids. Germline loops: CDR1 MNHEY, CDR2 SVGAGI. The DNA for the CDR3 is TGTGCCAGCAGTTACTCGAGCCCAGGTGGCTACACCTTC. This codes for CASSYSSPGGYTF.

This clonotype has ten or more counts. J is TRBJ1-5 and V is TRBV2, with D unclear. Germline values: CDR1 SNHLY, CDR2 FYNNEI. This CDR3 has 13 amino acids. V lost 7 bases and J 4 bases, leaving 11 bases between the germline ends. CDR3 coding DNA: TGTGCCAGCAAAGTTAACGGAAATCAGCCCCAGCATTTT. Translated, it gives CASKVNGNQPQHF.

J is TRBJ2-7 and V is TRBV15; 10 nucleotides match TRBD2. The germline gives CDR1 LNHNV, CDR2 YYDKDF (reference sequence). CDR3 length: 18 residues. With 5 bases clipped from V and 10 bases from J, the junction kept 23 bases outside the gene matches. The CDR3 DNA reads TGTGCCACCAGCTCCCGAGGAGCGGGAGGGCCTCTTCAAGAGGCCCAGTACTTC. This translates into CATSSRGAGGPLQEAQYF.

This clonotype was counted a few times. This chain joins TRBV27 and TRBJ2-7; D perhaps matches TRBD2 (6 bases). The germline V gene encodes CDR1 MNHEY and CDR2 SMNVEV (reference sequence). The CDR3 is 16 amino acids. V shed 8 bases and J shed 0 bases, with 20 bases lying between them. In nucleotides, the CDR3 is TGTGCCAGCCCGCGGGATGGAGGGCGAAGCTCCTACGAGCAGTACTTC. Residues: CASPRDGGRSSYEQYF.

This clonotype was seen more than once but under ten times. The chain combines TRBV7-9 with TRBJ1-2; D unresolved. Germline lookup yields CDR1 SEHNR and CDR2 FQNEAQ (reference sequence). The germline V and J ends were trimmed by 11 bases and 2 bases, with 21 bases remaining between them. This CDR3 comprises 15 residues. The CDR3 sequence is CASTRSGQNNYGYTF. The CDR3 DNA is TGTGCCTCTACGAGAAGTGGTCAGAACAACTATGGCTACACCTTC.

This clonotype occurred a few times. The chain has TRBV6-1 and TRBJ2-3; D unresolved. Germline V CDR1 and CDR2: MNHNS, SASEGT. Trimming shortened V by 4 bases and J by 0 bases, and 8 bases separated the two germline ends. The CDR3 is 14 amino acids. CDR3 amino acids: CASSARPSTDTQYF. CDR3 in DNA: TGTGCCAGCAGTGCCCGACCTAGCACAGATACGCAGTATTTT.

The sample holds one count of this clonotype. The rearrangement joins TRBV28 to TRBJ2-2; TRBD1 aligns across 8 bases. This CDR3 region has 15 residues. The germline V gene has CDR1 MDHEN and CDR2 SYDVKM. V trimming: 10 bases; J trimming: 3 bases; junction bases outside the gene matches: 10. This CDR3 reads CATSTGTGYTGELFF. CDR3 DNA sequence: TGTGCCACGTCAACCGGGACAGGTTACACCGGGGAGCTGTTTTTT.

The rearrangement uses TRBV7-2 and TRBJ2-3; the match to TRBD1 covers 7 bases. With V trimmed by 6 bases and J by 4 bases, 10 bases remained unmatched. This CDR3 comprises 15 residues. Per the germline V gene, CDR1 is SGHTA and CDR2 is FQGNSA. The CDR3 reads CASSYRGAGADTQYF. The CDR3, as DNA: TGTGCCAGCAGTTACAGGGGCGCAGGAGCAGATACGCAGTATTTT.

The V call is TRBV29-1, the J call TRBJ2-4; possible D gene TRBD1, 5 bases. Between the trimmed V and J ends, which lost 3 bases and 4 bases, there was a span of 10 bases. CDR1 is SQVTM and CDR2 is ANQGSEA in the germline V gene. The CDR3 loop spans 13 amino acids. CDR3 amino acids: CSVEPGLKNIQYF. CDR3 coding DNA: TGCAGCGTTGAGCCAGGGCTAAAAAACATTCAGTACTTC.

The CDR3 spells CAISEGIAGTTDTQYF. CDR3 DNA sequence: TGTGCCATCAGTGAGGGGATAGCGGGGACCACAGATACGCAGTATTTT. The J gene is TRBJ2-3, the V gene TRBV10-3; 8 bases are a match to TRBD2. CDR3 length: 16 residues. Looked up from germline, CDR1 is ENHRY and CDR2 is SYGVKD. Unmatched junction bases numbered 6, after V lost 2 bases and J lost 2 bases.

This rearrangement joins TRBV28 to TRBJ2-7, with a tentative D call TRBD1 (5 bases). Trimming removed 2 bases from V and 2 bases from J, with 13 bases in between. There are 15 residues in the CDR3. Germline values: CDR1 MDHEN, CDR2 SYDVKM. CDR3 loop: CASSLGSGLAYEQYF. The CDR3, as DNA: TGTGCCAGCAGTTTAGGATCAGGGCTGGCCTACGAGCAGTACTTC.

This clonotype has a handful of counts. J is TRBJ2-4 and V is TRBV20-1, with TRBD1 as a possible D gene (5 bases). The CDR3 has 18 amino acids. The V end lost 1 base, the J end lost 0 bases, and 19 bases lay between the germline ends. Germline V gene sequence: CDR1 DFQATT, CDR2 SNEGSKA (reference sequence). As DNA, the CDR3 is TGCAGTGCTAGAGGACAGAGCACACCAGCAATAGCCAAAAACATTCAGTACTTC. Its protein product is CSARGQSTPAIAKNIQYF.